There are a few counts of the clone carrying this T cell receptor beta chain. Its antigen is currently unknown. Unique molecular identifiers were present in the TCR beta cDNA libraries. TCRdb re-analysed the PCR reads in MiXCR, keeping a single row per CDR3 protein. The sample yields under 200,000 distinct CDR3 sequences, 35% to 40% seen once. The data stem from a study of post-analysis software for immune sequencing data. The V gene's germline CDR1 is DFQATT and CDR2 SNEGSKA (reference sequence). With 1 base clipped from V and 11 bases from J, the junction kept 8 bases outside the gene matches. The CDR3 has 14 amino acids. Whole-study findings and limits: F measure clustering grouped samples strongly by preparation batch.

The rearrangement uses TRBV20-1 and TRBJ2-5; 12 nucleotides match TRBD2. The sequenced sample was blood, obtained after autologous hematopoietic stem cell transplantation. The TCR comes from a girl aged 5-17 years with multiple sclerosis. For the CDR3, the DNA is TGCAGTGCTAGAGGGACTAGCGGGACGGGTGAGCAGTACTTC. Amino acid sequence: CSARGTSGTGEQYF.